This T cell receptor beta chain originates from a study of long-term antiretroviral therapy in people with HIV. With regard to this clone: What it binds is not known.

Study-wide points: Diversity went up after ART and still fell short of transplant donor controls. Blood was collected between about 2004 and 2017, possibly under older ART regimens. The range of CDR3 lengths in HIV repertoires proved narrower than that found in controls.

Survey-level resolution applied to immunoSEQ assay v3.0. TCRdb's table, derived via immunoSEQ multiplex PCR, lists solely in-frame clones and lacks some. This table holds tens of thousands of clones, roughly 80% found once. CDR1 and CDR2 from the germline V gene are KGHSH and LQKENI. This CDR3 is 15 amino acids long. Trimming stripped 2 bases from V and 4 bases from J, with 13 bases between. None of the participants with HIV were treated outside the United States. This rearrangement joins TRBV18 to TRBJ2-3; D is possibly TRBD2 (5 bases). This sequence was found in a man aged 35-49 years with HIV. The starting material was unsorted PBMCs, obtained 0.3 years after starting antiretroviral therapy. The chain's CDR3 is CASSPIGSSADTQYF. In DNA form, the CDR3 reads TGTGCCAGCTCACCAATTGGGAGTAGCGCAGATACGCAGTATTTT. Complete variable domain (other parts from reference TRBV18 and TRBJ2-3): NAGVMQNPRHLVRRRGQEARLRCSPMKGHSHVYWYRQLPEEGLKFMVYLQKENIIDESGMPKERFSAEFPKEGPSILRIQQVVRGDSAAYFCASSPIGSSADTQYFGPGTRLTVL.